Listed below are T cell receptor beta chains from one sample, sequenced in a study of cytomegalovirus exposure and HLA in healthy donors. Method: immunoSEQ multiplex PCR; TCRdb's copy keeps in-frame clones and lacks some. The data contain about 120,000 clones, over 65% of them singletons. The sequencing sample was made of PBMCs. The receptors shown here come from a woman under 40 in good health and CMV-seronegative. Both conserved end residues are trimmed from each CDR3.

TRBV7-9	ASSLPTTEAF
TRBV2	ASSEGLQVNTEAF
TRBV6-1	ASSERSGRTDTQY
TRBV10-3	AISDPATNEKLF
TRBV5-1	ASSLVPGSTYEQY
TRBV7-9	ASSSLSEAF
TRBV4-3	ASSQDPLLAGDLAKNIQY
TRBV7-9	ASSSGQSGANVLT
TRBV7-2	ASSLYSNNEQF
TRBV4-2	ASRQDRYSNQPQH
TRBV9	ASSVLGLYNEQF
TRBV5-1	ASRQGASVSGANVLT
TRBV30	AWSLSTDTQY
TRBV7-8	ASSLVGGLVAGELF
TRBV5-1	ASSLSSGGSIGTDTQY
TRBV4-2	ASSQVGVYEQY
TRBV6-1	ASSGLHGYT
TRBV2	ASRDDGPGQPQH
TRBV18	ASSPPGQGMYEQY
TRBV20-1	SARDQETQY
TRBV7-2	ASSTRGHSGYT
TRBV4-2	ASSASYEQY
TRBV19	ASRETGTGPYEQY
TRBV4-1	ASSQEGTEAFEEKLF
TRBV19	ASSTRQGLNTEAF
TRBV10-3	ATMRTGVGEQY
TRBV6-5	ASSRLAGVRETQY
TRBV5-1	ASSAGGGFGYT
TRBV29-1	SVGDTSYEQY
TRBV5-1	ASSWRGAYEQY
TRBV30	AWSRDRGGNGYT
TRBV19	ASNSPGLEGADEKLF
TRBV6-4	ASSVIAGSYNEQF
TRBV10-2	ASRIPGNEQF